This T cell receptor (beta chain) was found in a study of cytomegalovirus exposure and HLA in healthy donors. The V end was cut by 1 base, the J end by 4 bases, with 8 bases between. The CDR3 has 14 amino acids. Germline V gene lookup returns CDR1 MGHRA and CDR2 YSYEKL. It was with 60 Vbeta and 13 Jbeta primers that the PCR ran. Sequenced by immunoSEQ multiplex PCR; TCRdb stores in-frame clones only, minus some. The data contain over 150,000 clones, 70% to 80% of them singletons. The clonotype originates from a man aged 30-40 years in good health and CMV-seropositive. The sequenced material came from PBMCs. J is TRBJ1-3 and V is TRBV4-1; no reliable D call. The CDR3 region is CASSQVAFGNTIYF. CDR3 sequence (DNA): TGCGCCAGCAGCCAAGTGGCATTCGGAAACACCATATATTTT.